The entry that follows covers one T cell receptor (beta chain) sequence. Which antigen it targets is not known. No much larger clone exists at a distance of one base, and base qualities are not known. Repertoires were sampled repeatedly over the course of chemoradiotherapy, so clonal expansion could be followed in the tumor microenvironment. The method behind the library was the immunoSEQ multiplex PCR assay. This is the immuneACCESS table as TCRdb keeps it, with only in-frame sequences that have V and J called. A part of the clones is gone; compared with another copy, unresolved V genes explain less than half, and the rest is unexplained. In all, the sample holds some 6,000 clones, and more than 65% of those were seen once. Of the sample, less than 7% is held by the ten largest clones. CDR1 and CDR2 (LNHDA, SQIVND) derive from the germline V gene (reference sequence). From its cysteine to its phenylalanine, the CDR3 spans 15 amino acids. Only the CDR3 DNA stays, 45 bases, in frame from base 1. Relative to germline, V is 1 base shorter and J is 3 bases shorter, with 12 bases between their ends.

This sample was included in a study of chemoradiotherapy in HPV16-positive cancers (dated by TCRdb to between 2022 and 2023). Some background on the complete study: Functional T-cell assays on cells from a couple of HPV16-positive patients defined candidate HPV-specific T-cell clones and common TCR motifs. Next, the candidate HPV-specific TCRs and motifs were followed in TCR repertoires from over 85 patients with HPV-related cancers. The study asked whether T-cell immunity to the HPV oncoproteins E6 and E7 changes during chemoradiotherapy and whether this immunity affects survival. General findings and caveats noted by the study authors: Expansion of candidate HPV-specific clones and E7-related TCR motifs was observed in the tumor microenvironment during treatment, whereas no such expansion was observed for non-HPV-specific T cells. Only a couple of HPV16-positive patients were used to derive the functional definition of HPV-specific T cells, and the survival association was reported for HPV16-positive patients. Improved recurrence-free survival in HPV16-positive patients was associated with expansion of HPV-responsive T cells during chemoradiotherapy.

This chain joins TRBV19 to TRBJ1-2; TRBD1 might be the D gene, on 5 matching bases. The input for sequencing was tumor tissue, taken from a patient who underwent chemoradiotherapy. This receptor was identified in a human donor with HPV-associated anogenital cancer. The CDR3 is CASSIATGTDYGYTF. Read as DNA, the sequence is TGTGCCAGTAGTATAGCGACTGGGACGGACTATGGCTACACCTTC.